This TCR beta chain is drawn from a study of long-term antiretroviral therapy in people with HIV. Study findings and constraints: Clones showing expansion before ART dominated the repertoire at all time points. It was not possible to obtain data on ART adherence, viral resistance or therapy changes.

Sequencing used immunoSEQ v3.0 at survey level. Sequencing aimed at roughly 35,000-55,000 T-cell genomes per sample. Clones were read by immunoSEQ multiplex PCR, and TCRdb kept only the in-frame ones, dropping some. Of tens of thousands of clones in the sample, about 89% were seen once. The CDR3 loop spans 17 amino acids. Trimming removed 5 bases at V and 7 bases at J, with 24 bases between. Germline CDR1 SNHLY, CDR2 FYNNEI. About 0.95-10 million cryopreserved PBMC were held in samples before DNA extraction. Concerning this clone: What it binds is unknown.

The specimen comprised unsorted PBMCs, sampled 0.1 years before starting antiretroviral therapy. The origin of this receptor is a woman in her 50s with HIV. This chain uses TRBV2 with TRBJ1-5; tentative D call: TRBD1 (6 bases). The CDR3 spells CASSNPTKAGQGQPQHF. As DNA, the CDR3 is TGTGCCAGCAGTAATCCGACCAAGGCGGGACAAGGGCAGCCCCAGCATTTT.